This paragraph reports one TCR beta chain. This record comes from a study of blood T cell repertoires in COVID-19. Study overall: Researchers got acute and convalescent COVID-19 samples from the United States, Italy and Spain. PBMCs, B-cell-depleted T cells, or T cells were the source of the cDNA or gDNA that made up the material.

Original data processing: Reference gene primer amplification gave nucleated cell count estimates. The assay was immunoSEQ multiplex PCR, and TCRdb's table has in-frame clones only and misses some. V and J calls plus clone size are reproduced from that table; the DNA served to infer D and trimming. The table has over 250,000 clones, approximately 91% seen once. Trimming removed 6 bases at V and 0 bases at J, with 13 bases between. The CDR3 is 15 amino acids. The V gene's germline CDR1 is SGHTA and CDR2 FQGNSA. The clonotype comes from a man in his fifties with acute or convalescent COVID-19. The sequencing input was peripheral blood. This chain links TRBV7-2 with TRBJ2-3, with D unclear. The chain's CDR3 is CASRTPRQSTDTQYF. The CDR3 DNA reads as TGTGCCAGCAGAACCCCCCGCCAGAGCACAGATACGCAGTATTTT. The full variable domain, in which reference TRBV7-2 and TRBJ2-3 provide the parts outside the CDR3, is GAGVSQSPSNKVTEKGKDVELRCDPISGHTALYWYRQSLGQGLEFLIYFQGNSAPDKSGLPSDRFSAERTGGSVSTLTIQRTQQEDSAVYLCASRTPRQSTDTQYFGPGTRLTVL.